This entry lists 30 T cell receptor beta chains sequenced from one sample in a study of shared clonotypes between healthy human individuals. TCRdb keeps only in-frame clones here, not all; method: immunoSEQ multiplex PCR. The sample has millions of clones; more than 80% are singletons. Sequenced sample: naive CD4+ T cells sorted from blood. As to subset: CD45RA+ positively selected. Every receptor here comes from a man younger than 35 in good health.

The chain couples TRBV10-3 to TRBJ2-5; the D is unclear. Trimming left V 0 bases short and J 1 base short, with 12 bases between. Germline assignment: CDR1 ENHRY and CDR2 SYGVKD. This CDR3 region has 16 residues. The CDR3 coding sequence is TGTGCCATCAGTGAGTCGAACGTCGGCGGCCAAGAGACCCAGTACTTC. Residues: CAISESNVGGQETQYF.

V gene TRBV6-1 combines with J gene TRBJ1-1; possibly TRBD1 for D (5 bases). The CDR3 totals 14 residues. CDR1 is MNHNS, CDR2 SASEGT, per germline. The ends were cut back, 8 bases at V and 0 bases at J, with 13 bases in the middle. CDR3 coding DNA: TGTGCCAGCTGGGGGGGACTGATGAACACTGAAGCTTTCTTT. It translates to CASWGGLMNTEAFF.

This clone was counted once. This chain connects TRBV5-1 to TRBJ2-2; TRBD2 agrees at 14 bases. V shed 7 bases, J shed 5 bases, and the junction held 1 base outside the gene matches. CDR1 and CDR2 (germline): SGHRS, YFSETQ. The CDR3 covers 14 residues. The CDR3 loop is CASRTSGGTGELFF. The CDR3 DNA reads TGCGCCAGCCGGACTAGCGGGGGGACCGGGGAGCTGTTTTTT.

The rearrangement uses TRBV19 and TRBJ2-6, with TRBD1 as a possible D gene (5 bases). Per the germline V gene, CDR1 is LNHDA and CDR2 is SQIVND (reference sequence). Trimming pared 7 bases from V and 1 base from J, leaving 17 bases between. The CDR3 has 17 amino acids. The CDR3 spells CASKWGRVGSGANVLTF. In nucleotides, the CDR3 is TGTGCCAGTAAATGGGGCAGGGTGGGATCTGGGGCCAACGTCCTGACTTTC.

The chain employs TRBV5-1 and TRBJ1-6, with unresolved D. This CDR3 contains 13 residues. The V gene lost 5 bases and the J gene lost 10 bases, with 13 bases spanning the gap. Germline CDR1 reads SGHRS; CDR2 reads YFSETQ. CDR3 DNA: TGCGCCAGCAGTCAGGAGGTAGGGTCACCCCTCCACTTT. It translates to CASSQEVGSPLHF. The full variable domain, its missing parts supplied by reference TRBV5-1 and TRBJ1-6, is KAGVTQTPRYLIKTRGQQVTLSCSPISGHRSVSWYQQTPGQGLQFLFEYFSETQRNKGNFPGRFSGRQFSNSRSEMNVSTLELGDSALYLCASSQEVGSPLHFGNGTRLTVT.

This CDR3 is CASSWPPGQDPYTEAFF. CDR3 nucleotide sequence: TGTGCCAGCAGCTGGCCCCCGGGACAGGATCCTTACACTGAAGCTTTCTTT. The J gene is TRBJ1-1, the V gene TRBV11-2; TRBD1 aligns across 8 bases. V trimming: 4 bases; J trimming: 3 bases; junction bases outside the gene matches: 13. The germline V gene encodes CDR1 SGHAT and CDR2 FQNNGV. The CDR3 is made up of 17 amino acids.

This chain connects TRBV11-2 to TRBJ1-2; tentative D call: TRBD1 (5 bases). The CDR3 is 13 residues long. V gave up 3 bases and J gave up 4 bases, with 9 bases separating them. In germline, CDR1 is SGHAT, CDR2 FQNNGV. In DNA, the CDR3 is TGTGCCAGCAGCTTGCCAGGGACCTATGGCTACACCTTC. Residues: CASSLPGTYGYTF.

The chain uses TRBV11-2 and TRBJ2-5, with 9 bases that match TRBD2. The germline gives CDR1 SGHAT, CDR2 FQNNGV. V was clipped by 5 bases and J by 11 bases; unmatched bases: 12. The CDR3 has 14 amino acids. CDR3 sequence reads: CASSDIAGVTEQYF. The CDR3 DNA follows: TGTGCCAGCAGCGATATAGCGGGAGTCACAGAGCAGTACTTC.

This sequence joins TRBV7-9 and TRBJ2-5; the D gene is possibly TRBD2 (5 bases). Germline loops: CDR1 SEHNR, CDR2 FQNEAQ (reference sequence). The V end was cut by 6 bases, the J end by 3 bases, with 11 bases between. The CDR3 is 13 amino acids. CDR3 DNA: TGTGCCAGCAGACCAAAGGGAGAAGAGACCCAGTACTTC. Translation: CASRPKGEETQYF.

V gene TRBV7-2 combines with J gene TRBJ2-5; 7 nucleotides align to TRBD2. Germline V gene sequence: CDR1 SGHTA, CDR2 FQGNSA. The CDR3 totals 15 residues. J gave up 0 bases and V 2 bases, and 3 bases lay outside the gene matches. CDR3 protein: CASSLRLADQETQYF. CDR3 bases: TGTGCCAGCAGCTTACGTCTAGCGGACCAAGAGACCCAGTACTTC.

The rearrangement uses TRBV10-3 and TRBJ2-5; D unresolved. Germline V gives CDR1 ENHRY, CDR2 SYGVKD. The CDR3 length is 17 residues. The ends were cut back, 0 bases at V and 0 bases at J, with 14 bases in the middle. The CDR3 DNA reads TGTGCCATCAGTGAGTCCTTAATTGTTAGTGACCAAGAGACCCAGTACTTC. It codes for CAISESLIVSDQETQYF.

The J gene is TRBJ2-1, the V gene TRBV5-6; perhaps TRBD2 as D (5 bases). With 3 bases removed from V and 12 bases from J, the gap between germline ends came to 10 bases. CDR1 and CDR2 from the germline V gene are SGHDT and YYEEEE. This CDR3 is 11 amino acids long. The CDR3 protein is CASSSPGSQFF. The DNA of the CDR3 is TGTGCCAGCAGCTCCCCGGGGTCGCAGTTCTTC.

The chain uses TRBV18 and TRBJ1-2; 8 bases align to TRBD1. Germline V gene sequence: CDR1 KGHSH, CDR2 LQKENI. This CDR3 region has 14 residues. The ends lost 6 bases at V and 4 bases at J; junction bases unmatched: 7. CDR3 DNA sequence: TGTGCCAGCTCGTCAACAGGGGGAGGCTATGGCTACACCTTC. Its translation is CASSSTGGGYGYTF.

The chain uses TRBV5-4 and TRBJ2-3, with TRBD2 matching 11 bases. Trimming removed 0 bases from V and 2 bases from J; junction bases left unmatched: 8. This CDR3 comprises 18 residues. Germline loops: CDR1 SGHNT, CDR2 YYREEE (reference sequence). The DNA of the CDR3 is TGTGCCAGCAGCTTGGAGGCTAGCGGGAGGAGAAACACAGATACGCAGTATTTT. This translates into CASSLEASGRRNTDTQYF.

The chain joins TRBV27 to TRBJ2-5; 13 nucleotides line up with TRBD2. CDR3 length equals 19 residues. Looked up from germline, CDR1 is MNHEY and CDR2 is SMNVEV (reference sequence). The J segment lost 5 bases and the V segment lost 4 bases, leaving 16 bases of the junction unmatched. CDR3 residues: CASSSFSQLAGGRMETQYF. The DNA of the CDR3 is TGTGCCAGCAGTTCCTTCTCCCAACTAGCGGGAGGGCGTATGGAGACCCAGTACTTC.

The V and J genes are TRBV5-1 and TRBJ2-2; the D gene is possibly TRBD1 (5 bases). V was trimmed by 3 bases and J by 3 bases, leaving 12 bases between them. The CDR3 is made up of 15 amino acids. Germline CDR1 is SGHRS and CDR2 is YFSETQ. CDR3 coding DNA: TGCGCCAGCAGCTCTACAGGCATAGACACCGGGGAGCTGTTTTTT. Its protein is CASSSTGIDTGELFF. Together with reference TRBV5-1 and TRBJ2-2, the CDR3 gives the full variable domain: KAGVTQTPRYLIKTRGQQVTLSCSPISGHRSVSWYQQTPGQGLQFLFEYFSETQRNKGNFPGRFSGRQFSNSRSEMNVSTLELGDSALYLCASSSTGIDTGELFFGEGSRLTVL.

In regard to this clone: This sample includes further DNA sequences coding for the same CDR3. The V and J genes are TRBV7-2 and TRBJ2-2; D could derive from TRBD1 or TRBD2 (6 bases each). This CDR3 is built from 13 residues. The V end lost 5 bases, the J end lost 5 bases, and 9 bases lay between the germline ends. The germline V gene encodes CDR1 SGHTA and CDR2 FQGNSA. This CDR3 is CASSLGGTGELFF. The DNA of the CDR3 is TGTGCCAGCAGCCTAGGGGGGACCGGGGAGCTGTTTTTT.

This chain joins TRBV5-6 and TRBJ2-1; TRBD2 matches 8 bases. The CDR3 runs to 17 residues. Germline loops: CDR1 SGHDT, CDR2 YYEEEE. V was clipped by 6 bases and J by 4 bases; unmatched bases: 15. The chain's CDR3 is CASTLTLLAGPYNEQFF. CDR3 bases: TGTGCCAGCACCCTCACCCTTTTAGCGGGACCATACAATGAGCAGTTCTTC.

CDR3 amino acids: CASRDALGQQSYGANVLTF. Here the CDR3 DNA reads TGTGCCAGCAGAGACGCCTTGGGACAACAATCATATGGGGCCAACGTCCTGACTTTC. The rearrangement uses TRBV11-2 and TRBJ2-6; TRBD1 is a possible D gene (6 bases). Looked up from germline, CDR1 is SGHAT and CDR2 is FQNNGV. This CDR3 comprises 19 residues. Trimming stripped 6 bases from V and 3 bases from J, with 24 bases between.

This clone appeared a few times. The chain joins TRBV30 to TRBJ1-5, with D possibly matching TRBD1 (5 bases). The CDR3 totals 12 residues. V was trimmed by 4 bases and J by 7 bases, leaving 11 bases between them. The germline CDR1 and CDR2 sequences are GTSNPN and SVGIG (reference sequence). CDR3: CAWTGPGQPQHF. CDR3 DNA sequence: TGTGCCTGGACAGGGCCGGGGCAGCCCCAGCATTTT.

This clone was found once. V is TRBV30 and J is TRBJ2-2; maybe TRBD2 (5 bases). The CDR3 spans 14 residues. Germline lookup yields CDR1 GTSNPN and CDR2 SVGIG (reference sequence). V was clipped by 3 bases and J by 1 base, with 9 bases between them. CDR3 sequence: CAWSPSGNTGELFF. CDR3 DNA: TGTGCCTGGAGCCCCAGCGGGAACACCGGGGAGCTGTTTTTT.

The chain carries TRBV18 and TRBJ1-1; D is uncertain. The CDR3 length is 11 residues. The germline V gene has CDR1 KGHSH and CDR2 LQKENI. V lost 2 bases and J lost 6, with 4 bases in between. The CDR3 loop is CASSPSSEAFF. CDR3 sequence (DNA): TGTGCCAGCTCACCAAGCTCTGAAGCTTTCTTT.

As DNA, the CDR3 is TGTGCCAGCAGCTTAACTGCTCAAAACATTCAGTACTTC. Translation gives CASSLTAQNIQYF. The rearrangement uses TRBV11-2 and TRBJ2-4; the D is unclear. This CDR3 spans 13 amino acids. Between the trimmed V and J ends, which lost 2 bases and 5 bases, there was a span of 7 bases. Germline V CDR1 and CDR2: SGHAT, FQNNGV.

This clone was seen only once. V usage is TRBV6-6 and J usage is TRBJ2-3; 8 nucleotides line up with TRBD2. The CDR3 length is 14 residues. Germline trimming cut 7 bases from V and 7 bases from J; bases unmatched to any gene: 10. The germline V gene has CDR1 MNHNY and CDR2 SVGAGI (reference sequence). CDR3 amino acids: CASTNRGGQNTQYF. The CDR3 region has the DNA TGTGCCAGCACCAACCGGGGGGGCCAGAATACGCAGTATTTT.

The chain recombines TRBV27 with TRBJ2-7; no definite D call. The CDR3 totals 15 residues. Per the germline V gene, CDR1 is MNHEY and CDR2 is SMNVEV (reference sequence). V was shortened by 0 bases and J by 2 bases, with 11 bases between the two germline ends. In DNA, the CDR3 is TGTGCCAGCAGTTTATCCCCAGGTTGGCCCTACGAGCAGTACTTC. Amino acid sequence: CASSLSPGWPYEQYF.

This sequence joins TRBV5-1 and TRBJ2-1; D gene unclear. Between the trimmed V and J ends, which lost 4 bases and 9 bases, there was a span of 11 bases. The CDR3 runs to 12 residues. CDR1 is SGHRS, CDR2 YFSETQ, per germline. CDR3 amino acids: CASSPEGVEQFF. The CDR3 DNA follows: TGCGCCAGCAGCCCCGAAGGTGTTGAGCAGTTCTTC.

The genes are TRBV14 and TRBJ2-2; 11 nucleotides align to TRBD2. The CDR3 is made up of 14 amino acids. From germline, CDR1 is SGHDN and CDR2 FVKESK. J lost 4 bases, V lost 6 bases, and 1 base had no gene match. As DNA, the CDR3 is TGTGCCAGCAGAACTAGCGGGGGCACCGGGGAGCTGTTTTTT. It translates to CASRTSGGTGELFF. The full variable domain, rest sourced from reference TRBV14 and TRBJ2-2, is EAGVTQFPSHSVIEKGQTVTLRCDPISGHDNLYWYRRVMGKEIKFLLHFVKESKQDESGMPNNRFLAERTGGTYSTLKVQPAELEDSGVYFCASRTSGGTGELFFGEGSRLTVL.

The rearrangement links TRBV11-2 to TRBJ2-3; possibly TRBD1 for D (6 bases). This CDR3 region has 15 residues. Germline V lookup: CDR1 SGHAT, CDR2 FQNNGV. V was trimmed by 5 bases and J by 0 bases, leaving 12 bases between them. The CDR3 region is CASSKNRVSTDTQYF. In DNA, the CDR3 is TGTGCCAGCAGCAAGAACAGGGTCAGCACAGATACGCAGTATTTT.

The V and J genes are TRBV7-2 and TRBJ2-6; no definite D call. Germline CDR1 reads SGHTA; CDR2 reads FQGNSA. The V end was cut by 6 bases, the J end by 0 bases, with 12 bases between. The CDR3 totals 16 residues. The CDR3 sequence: CASRQPGSSGANVLTF. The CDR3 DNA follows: TGTGCCAGCAGACAACCGGGCAGCTCTGGGGCCAACGTCCTGACTTTC.

The CDR3 sequence: CASSLGKQGQETQYF. The CDR3 bases are TGTGCCAGCAGCTTGGGAAAACAGGGCCAAGAGACCCAGTACTTC. The chain links TRBV5-6 to TRBJ2-5; weak D call: TRBD1 (6 bases). CDR1 is SGHDT, CDR2 YYEEEE, per germline. The CDR3 length is 15 residues. With 0 bases removed from V and 1 base from J, the gap between germline ends came to 10 bases.